This T cell receptor (beta chain) originates from a study of blood T cell repertoires in COVID-19. With 6 bases clipped from V and 6 bases from J, the junction kept 2 bases outside the gene matches. Germline V gene sequence: CDR1 SEHNR, CDR2 FQNEAQ (reference sequence). This CDR3 is built from 15 residues. Profiled with immunoSEQ multiplex PCR; TCRdb holds only in-frame clones, not every one. The table shows about 44,000 clones, with roughly nine tenths occurring only once. The sequence derives from a man between 70 and 80 years old with active COVID-19. Sequencing used peripheral blood. This sequence joins TRBV7-9 and TRBJ2-1; 16 bases match TRBD2. The CDR3 region is CASRGLAGGPNEQFF. CDR3 sequence (DNA): TGTGCCAGCAGGGGACTAGCGGGGGGGCCCAATGAGCAGTTCTTC.